This TCR beta chain was observed in a study of cytomegalovirus exposure and HLA in healthy donors. Study-wide findings and caveats: Cytomegalovirus association was assigned to about 150 TCR beta chains. Association of a missense DCLRE1C variant with TCR beta V- and J-gene trimming was reported in a later analysis.

PCR employed 60 Vbeta and 13 Jbeta primers. Some clones are missing from TCRdb's copy, which holds only in-frame ones; the method was immunoSEQ multiplex PCR. The sample holds some 210,000 clones, about three quarters seen once. A remark on this clone: Its antigen is not identified.

These donors, healthy bone marrow donors, were studied. Material for sequencing was PBMCs. This TCR was sampled from a woman in her 30s in good health and CMV-seropositive.

The chain's CDR3 is CASSLDGIGNQPQHF. The CDR3 DNA is TGTGCCAGCAGCTTAGACGGGATAGGGAATCAGCCCCAGCATTTT. The chain is built from TRBV7-2 and TRBJ1-5; the D is unclear. Trimming pared 1 base from V and 4 bases from J, leaving 11 bases between. Germline values: CDR1 SGHTA, CDR2 FQGNSA. The CDR3 covers 15 residues.